These 21 T cell receptor beta chains were all obtained from the same sample, sequenced in a study of T-cell memory formation after mild COVID-19. TCRdb re-called the 5' RACE reads through MiXCR, storing one row per CDR3 protein. The profile shows 250,000 to 300,000 distinct CDR3 sequences, around 15% of them singletons. Sequenced input: PBMCs or a T cell subset sorted from them (not recorded which). These receptors all come from a man aged 18 to 30 who had mild COVID-19 (a few samples of this study predate the infection). Cell type and time point are not known.

This clonotype was counted many times. The genes are TRBV10-2 and TRBJ1-5; D not certain. Germline V gene sequence: CDR1 WSHSY, CDR2 SAAADI. This CDR3 comprises 14 residues. Trimming pared 6 bases from V and 2 bases from J, leaving 11 bases between. CDR3: CASSPTAGNQPQHF. The CDR3 nucleotides are TGCGCCAGCAGCCCTACCGCGGGCAATCAGCCCCAGCATTTT.

The chain links TRBV28 to TRBJ2-5; a possible D gene is TRBD2 (6 bases). The V end was cut by 4 bases, the J end by 4 bases, with 13 bases between. The CDR3 is 14 amino acids. CDR1 is MDHEN, CDR2 SYDVKM, per germline. The CDR3 nucleotides read TGTGCCAGCAGTTCGGGACTGCGACGAGAGACCCAGTACTTC. Translated: CASSSGLRRETQYF.

The CDR3 here is CASRGQGYEQYF. DNA for the CDR3: TGTGCCAGCAGAGGACAGGGATACGAGCAGTACTTC. V is TRBV5-4 and J is TRBJ2-7; TRBD1 matches at 8 bases. This CDR3 is built from 12 residues. Per germline, CDR1 SGHNT and CDR2 YYREEE (reference sequence). V was clipped by 5 bases and J by 4 bases; unmatched bases: 2.

This chain uses TRBV7-9 with TRBJ1-1; a possible D gene is TRBD1 (5 bases). From germline, CDR1 is SEHNR and CDR2 FQNEAQ (reference sequence). The CDR3 contains 15 residues. V was pared by 3 bases and J by 1 base, with 12 bases between. The chain's CDR3 is CASSLGGGANTEAFF. CDR3 nucleotides: TGTGCCAGCAGCTTGGGCGGAGGGGCGAACACTGAAGCTTTCTTT.

This clonotype has a count of ten or more. V gene TRBV5-1 combines with J gene TRBJ2-1; perhaps TRBD2 as D (5 bases). CDR1 and CDR2 from the germline V gene are SGHRS and YFSETQ. This CDR3 comprises 14 residues. The ends were cut back, 2 bases at V and 2 bases at J, with 8 bases in the middle. CDR3 nucleotides: TGCGCCAGCAGCTTAGCGGTGACCTACAATGAGCAGTTCTTC. Amino acids: CASSLAVTYNEQFF.

In DNA form, the CDR3 reads TGCAGTGCTAGGGAAGGTAGCGGGGGGGCCAGTGAGCAGTTCTTC. Its protein product is CSAREGSGGASEQFF. The J gene is TRBJ2-1, the V gene TRBV20-1; 11 nucleotides agree with TRBD2. Trimming took 3 bases from V and 9 from J; bases not matched to a gene: 10. This CDR3 contains 15 residues. Germline lookup yields CDR1 DFQATT and CDR2 SNEGSKA (reference sequence).

This chain joins TRBV29-1 and TRBJ2-7, with D perhaps TRBD1 or TRBD2 (5 bases each). V was trimmed by 3 bases and J by 2 bases, leaving 11 bases between them. The CDR3 has 13 residues. CDR1 and CDR2 (germline): SQVTM, ANQGSEA. CDR3 residues: CSVEGDVTYEQYF. The CDR3, as DNA: TGCAGCGTTGAGGGGGACGTTACCTACGAGCAGTACTTC.

V and J are TRBV27 and TRBJ1-1; TRBD1 is a possible D gene (5 bases). Trimming cost V 1 base and J 1 base, with 10 bases left between them. Germline-derived CDR1 and CDR2 are MNHEY and SMNVEV (reference sequence). The CDR3 spans 15 residues. Here the CDR3 reads CASSLLGDGNTEAFF. As DNA, the CDR3 is TGTGCCAGCAGTTTATTAGGGGACGGGAACACTGAAGCTTTCTTT.

A few counts support this clonotype. The chain links TRBV19 to TRBJ2-3; 11 nucleotides line up with TRBD2. CDR1 LNHDA and CDR2 SQIVND come from the germline V gene (reference sequence). CDR3 length: 15 amino acids. Trimming at V came to 1 base and at J to 3 bases, leaving 0 bases not matched to a gene. The CDR3, as DNA: TGTGCCAGTAGTATAGGACTAGCGGGGACAGATACGCAGTATTTT. Its translation: CASSIGLAGTDTQYF.

This clonotype was seen many times. The CDR3 is CAISGPGTGVQETQYF. Written as DNA, the CDR3 is TGTGCCATCAGTGGGCCCGGGACAGGGGTTCAAGAGACCCAGTACTTC. The V and J genes are TRBV10-3 and TRBJ2-5, with 10 bases identical to TRBD1. There are 16 residues in the CDR3. Losses at the gene ends were 4 bases for V and 2 bases for J; bases not matched to a gene: 7. Germline V lookup: CDR1 ENHRY, CDR2 SYGVKD.

The chain links TRBV7-2 to TRBJ2-5, with 10 bases identical to TRBD2. Losses at the gene ends were 1 base for V and 4 bases for J; bases not matched to a gene: 3. The CDR3 covers 15 residues. The germline V gene has CDR1 SGHTA and CDR2 FQGNSA. Here the CDR3 DNA reads TGTGCCAGCAGCTTAGTTTGGACTAGCGGAGAGACCCAGTACTTC. It is translated as CASSLVWTSGETQYF.

This chain uses TRBV20-1 with TRBJ2-5, with 9 bases fitting TRBD2. The CDR3 has 17 amino acids. The V gene's germline CDR1 is DFQATT and CDR2 SNEGSKA (reference sequence). V lost 3 bases and J lost 4; bases outside the gene matches: 15. CDR3 amino acids: CSASLSLLPGLAETQYF. For the CDR3, the DNA is TGCAGTGCTAGCCTCTCCCTCCTTCCGGGACTAGCAGAGACCCAGTACTTC.

This clonotype has just a few counts. V is TRBV2 and J is TRBJ2-1; 12 positions agree with TRBD2. The V segment lost 8 bases and the J segment 7 bases; nucleotides outside the gene matches: 9. The CDR3 contains 15 residues. Germline CDR1 is SNHLY and CDR2 is FYNNEI. CDR3: CASRRTSGVLNEQFF. DNA for the CDR3: TGTGCCAGCCGTAGGACTAGCGGGGTACTGAATGAGCAGTTCTTC.

This clonotype was counted between two and nine times. The V call is TRBV4-3, the J call TRBJ2-1; a possible D gene is TRBD2 (6 bases). The CDR3 totals 15 residues. Germline V gene data show CDR1 as LGHNA and CDR2 as YSLEER. The germline V and J ends were trimmed by 4 bases and 12 bases, with 22 bases remaining between them. This CDR3 reads CASSRMRGLGLAQFF. CDR3 sequence (DNA): TGCGCCAGCAGCCGAATGCGGGGATTGGGTCTGGCGCAGTTCTTC.

In regard to this clonotype: Because the CDR3's place on the DNA is in doubt, the DNA is left out and the CDR3 is given as listed by TCRdb. This sequence joins TRBV5-1 and TRBJ2-2; TRBD1, as called in the table, went unchecked against the DNA. The CDR3 sequence runs 16 residues, both termini included. CDR1 and CDR2 (germline): SGHRS, YFSETQ. The CDR3 protein is CASSLSYGGTGELFFF.

This clonotype occurred a few times. This chain links TRBV2 with TRBJ1-4; unclear D gene. Germline CDR1 SNHLY, CDR2 FYNNEI. This CDR3 spans 11 amino acids. Trimming pared 7 bases from V and 6 bases from J, leaving 6 bases between. The CDR3 sequence is CASTFHEKLFF. CDR3 nucleotide sequence: TGTGCCAGCACCTTTCATGAAAAACTGTTTTTT. Using reference TRBV2 and TRBJ1-4 for the parts outside the CDR3, the full variable domain is EPEVTQTPSHQVTQMGQEVILRCVPISNHLYFYWYRQILGQKVEFLVSFYNNEISEKSEIFDDQFSVERPDGSNFTLKIRSTKLEDSAMYFCASTFHEKLFFGSGTQLSVL.

A few counts support this clonotype. The chain is built from TRBV24-1 and TRBJ2-3, with TRBD2 as a possible D gene (6 bases). In germline, CDR1 is KGHDR, CDR2 SFDVKD. The CDR3 consists of 11 residues. V was pared by 9 bases and J by 6 bases, with 9 bases between. The CDR3 is CATAAGDTQYF. CDR3 sequence (DNA): TGTGCCACCGCGGCGGGGGATACGCAGTATTTT.

This clonotype occurred a few times. The chain uses TRBV2 and TRBJ2-3; D call uncertain. Germline assignment: CDR1 SNHLY and CDR2 FYNNEI. V lost 8 bases, J lost 2 bases, and 17 bases lay in between. The CDR3 is made up of 15 amino acids. For the CDR3, the DNA is TGTGCCAGCCACGTTGTAGAAGGTAACACAGATACGCAGTATTTT. It codes for CASHVVEGNTDTQYF.

In this sample, this clonotype turned up a few times. The rearrangement links TRBV20-1 to TRBJ2-3; D possibly corresponds to TRBD1 (5 bases). There are 13 residues in the CDR3. Trimming removed 6 bases at V and 0 bases at J, with 10 bases between. Germline V gives CDR1 DFQATT, CDR2 SNEGSKA (reference sequence). CDR3 nucleotide sequence: TGCAGTGCCTTCGACAGTAGCACAGATACGCAGTATTTT. Translating gives CSAFDSSTDTQYF.

This clonotype was counted only a few times. Here the CDR3 DNA reads TGTGCCAGCAGGGCCCCGACGGGATACTATGGCTACACCTTC. It is translated as CASRAPTGYYGYTF. The chain uses TRBV2 and TRBJ1-2; D ambiguous. Germline V gene sequence: CDR1 SNHLY, CDR2 FYNNEI. The length of the CDR3 is 14 residues. V lost 6 bases to trimming and J lost 3 bases, with 14 bases between them.

In its sample, this clonotype was seen a few times. The genes are TRBV7-9 and TRBJ1-5; 10 bases align to TRBD1. The germline V gene encodes CDR1 SEHNR and CDR2 FQNEAQ (reference sequence). CDR3 length equals 14 residues. The ends lost 5 bases at V and 5 bases at J; junction bases unmatched: 3. This CDR3 is CASSLGTGDQPQHF. The DNA of the CDR3 is TGTGCCAGCAGCCTAGGGACAGGGGATCAGCCCCAGCATTTT.